This T cell receptor beta chain is from a study of graft-versus-host responses after intestinal transplantation. As for the study in general: Recipients had multivisceral, liver-intestinal, or isolated intestinal transplants. Anti-thymocyte globulin served as induction for all recipients, who then took tacrolimus and steroids for two to three years.

About this clone: Its target is not known.

Germline loops: CDR1 MNHEY, CDR2 SMNVEV (reference sequence). Trimming took 3 bases from V and 4 from J, leaving 15 bases between them. This CDR3 comprises 15 residues. Assay: immunoSEQ multiplex PCR; the TCRdb copy retains only in-frame clones and omits some. Here the sample spans tens of thousands of clones, approximately 80% being singletons. Study observations and caveats: High graft-versus-host to host-versus-graft clonal ratios were found in allografts of patients who had graft-donor T cell macrochimerism.

This TCR derives from a human donor who received an intestinal transplant. V gene TRBV27 combines with J gene TRBJ1-1; D unresolved. The specimen comprised unstimulated CD8+ T cells sorted from spleen or lymph node cells, sampled before intestinal transplant. Written as DNA, the CDR3 is TGTGCCAGCAGTTTTGGGGTGCGGGTGACCACTGAAGCTTTCTTT. It yields the protein CASSFGVRVTTEAFF.